This T cell receptor (beta chain) was recovered during a study of blood T cell repertoires in COVID-19. Study-level background: Some COVID-19 samples were acute and others convalescent; all came from the United States, Italy and Spain. The analysed material was cDNA or gDNA that came from T cells, B-cell-depleted T cells, or PBMCs.

V dropped 6 bases and J dropped 2; count of bases not matched to a gene: 4. The CDR3 sequence is 15 residues long. Germline V CDR1 and CDR2: MNHEY, SMNVEV (reference sequence). Profiled with immunoSEQ multiplex PCR; TCRdb holds only in-frame clones, not every one. The sample holds approximately 91,000 clones, around 80% seen once. The sequenced material came from peripheral blood. The sequence was obtained from a man aged 70 or older with acute or convalescent COVID-19. The rearrangement links TRBV27 to TRBJ2-3; 11 bases line up with TRBD2. The CDR3 protein is CASRSGLAATDTQYF. CDR3 coding DNA: TGTGCCAGCAGGTCGGGACTAGCGGCCACAGATACGCAGTATTTT.